Listed below are T cell receptor beta chains from one sample, sequenced in a study of blood T cells in healthy people across ages. TCRdb analysed the 5' RACE reads with MiXCR anew, one entry per CDR3 protein. Of 790,000 or so distinct CDR3 sequences listed, 35% to 50% were seen once; the top ten hold less than 20%. The sample taken for sequencing was blood. The origin of the receptors is a man older than 75 in good health. Both conserved end residues are part of each CDR3. The order of the fields is clone size, D gene, J gene, V gene, CDR3 protein, CDR3 DNA. D genes are given only for firm matches. Clone size is given for some rows only: seen once, a few or many times, or a class if the clone is expanded.

>.|.|TRBJ2-3|TRBV7-9
CASSSYSQRNTDTQYF
TGTGCCAGCAGCTCCTATTCCCAGAGGAACACAGATACGCAGTATTTT
>.|TRBD1|TRBJ1-4|TRBV28
CASSRSPGQGDEKLFF
TGTGCCAGCAGCAGATCCCCGGGACAGGGGGATGAAAAACTGTTTTTT
>many|.|TRBJ2-1|TRBV2
CASNSRGNEQFF
TGTGCCAGCAATTCTCGAGGGAATGAGCAGTTCTTC
>.|.|TRBJ2-2|TRBV2
CASSEGQPGELFF
TGTGCCAGCAGTGAGGGGCAGCCCGGGGAGCTGTTTTTT
>.|.|TRBJ1-4|TRBV20-1
CSASHAGNNEKLFF
TGCAGTGCTAGCCATGCGGGGAATAATGAAAAACTGTTTTTT
>.|.|TRBJ1-2|TRBV25-1
CASSPRRDLNYGYTF
TGTGCCAGCAGTCCGAGGAGGGACCTAAACTATGGCTACACCTTC
>.|.|TRBJ1-6|TRBV20-1
CSAREQTDGNSPLHF
TGCAGTGCCCGGGAACAAACGGACGGTAATTCACCCCTCCACTTT
>.|.|TRBJ1-4|TRBV4-1
CASSQEGRGSEKLFF
TGCGCCAGCAGCCAAGAAGGCAGGGGCAGTGAAAAACTGTTTTTT
>many|.|TRBJ1-4|TRBV7-2
CASSLRDGRNEKLFF
TGTGCCAGCAGCCTGCGGGACGGTAGAAATGAAAAACTGTTTTTT
>.|TRBD1|TRBJ2-1|TRBV5-8
CASSIAPDRGQFF
TGTGCCAGCAGCATCGCCCCGGACAGGGGGCAGTTCTTC
>.|TRBD2|TRBJ2-1|TRBV20-1
CSAKGSSGREDEQFF
TGCAGTGCCAAAGGTTCCAGCGGGAGAGAAGATGAGCAGTTCTTC
>.|TRBD2|TRBJ2-5|TRBV20-1
CSALSSGGAGETQYF
TGCAGTGCCCTCTCCAGCGGGGGGGCTGGGGAGACCCAGTACTTC
>.|TRBD1|TRBJ1-2|TRBV2
CASSERGGQGAHGYTF
TGTGCCAGCAGTGAAAGGGGGGGACAGGGGGCGCACGGCTACACCTTC
>.|.|TRBJ2-1|TRBV7-9
CASTQISYNVQFF
TGTGCCAGCACGCAGATCTCCTACAATGTCCAGTTCTTC
>.|.|TRBJ2-5|TRBV10-3
CAISSVGTVETQYF
TGTGCCATCAGTAGTGTGGGGACCGTGGAGACCCAGTACTTC
>.|TRBD1|TRBJ2-4|TRBV20-1
CSARDRGRTKNIQYF
TGCAGTGCTAGGGACAGGGGGAGGACAAAAAACATTCAGTACTTC
>.|.|TRBJ2-3|TRBV2
CASSEARTDTQYF
TGTGCCAGCAGTGAAGCGAGGACAGATACGCAGTATTTT
>many|TRBD2|TRBJ2-3|TRBV7-3
CASSFERGYTDTQYF
TGTGCCAGCAGCTTCGAGCGGGGTTACACAGATACGCAGTATTTT